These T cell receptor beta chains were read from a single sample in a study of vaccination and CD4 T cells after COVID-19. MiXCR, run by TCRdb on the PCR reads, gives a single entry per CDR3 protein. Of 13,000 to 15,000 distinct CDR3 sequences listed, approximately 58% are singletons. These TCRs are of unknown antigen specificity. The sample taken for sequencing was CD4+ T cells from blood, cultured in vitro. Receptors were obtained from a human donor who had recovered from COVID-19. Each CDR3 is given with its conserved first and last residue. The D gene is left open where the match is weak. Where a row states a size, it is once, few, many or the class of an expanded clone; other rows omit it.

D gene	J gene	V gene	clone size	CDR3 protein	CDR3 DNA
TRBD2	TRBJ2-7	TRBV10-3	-	CAIGGLAGSYEQYF	TGTGCCATCGGCGGACTAGCGGGATCCTACGAGCAGTACTTC
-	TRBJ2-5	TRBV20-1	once	CSATPPPRFQETQYF	TGCAGTGCTACCCCTCCCCCTAGATTCCAAGAGACCCAGTACTTC
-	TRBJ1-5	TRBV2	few	CASSPDSGSNQPQHF	TGTGCCAGCAGTCCCGATAGTGGGAGCAATCAGCCCCAGCATTTT
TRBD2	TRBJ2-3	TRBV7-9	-	CASSPGLAGGPTDTQYF	TGTGCCAGCAGCCCGGGACTAGCGGGAGGGCCGACAGATACGCAGTATTTT
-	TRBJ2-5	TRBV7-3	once	CASSPTVVGETQYF	TGTGCCAGCAGCCCGACCGTGGTCGGAGAGACCCAGTACTTC
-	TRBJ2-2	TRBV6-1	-	CAITTAGELFF	TGTGCCATCACGACCGCCGGGGAGCTGTTTTTT
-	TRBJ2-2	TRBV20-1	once	CSYTNLVTGELFF	TGCAGTTACACAAACCTGGTCACCGGGGAGCTGTTTTTT
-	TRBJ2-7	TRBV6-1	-	CASSEADSEPYEQYF	TGTGCCAGCAGTGAAGCCGACAGTGAGCCCTACGAGCAGTACTTC
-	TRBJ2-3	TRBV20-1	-	CSARGASGHTDTQYF	TGCAGTGCTAGAGGAGCCAGCGGCCACACAGATACGCAGTATTTT
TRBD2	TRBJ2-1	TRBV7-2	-	CASSLGGERPYNEQFF	TGTGCCAGCAGCTTGGGAGGGGAGCGCCCCTACAATGAGCAGTTCTTC
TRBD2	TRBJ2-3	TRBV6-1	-	CATRGGSTDTQYF	TGTGCCACCCGGGGGGGAAGCACAGATACGCAGTATTTT
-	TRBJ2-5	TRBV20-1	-	CSATGRQETQYF	TGCAGTGCAACAGGGAGGCAAGAGACCCAGTACTTC
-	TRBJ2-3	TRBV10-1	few	CASSESNPTDTQYF	TGCGCCAGCAGTGAGTCTAACCCGACAGATACGCAGTATTTT
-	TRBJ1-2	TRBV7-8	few	CASSLSLEAYGYTF	TGTGCCAGCAGCTTATCCTTGGAGGCATATGGCTACACCTTC
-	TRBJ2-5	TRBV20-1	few	CSAGYGRVQETQYF	TGCAGTGCCGGTTATGGCAGGGTCCAAGAGACCCAGTACTTC
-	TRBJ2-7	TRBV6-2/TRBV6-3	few	CASSYRATSYEQYF	TGTGCCAGCAGTTACCGTGCCACCTCCTACGAGCAGTACTTC
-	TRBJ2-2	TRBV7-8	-	CASSFTPTSGELFF	TGTGCCAGCAGCTTTACCCCGACTAGCGGGGAGCTGTTTTTT
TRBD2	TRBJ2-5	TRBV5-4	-	CASSRRTSGGEGTQYF	TGTGCCAGCAGCCGGCGGACTAGCGGGGGGGAGGGGACCCAGTACTTC
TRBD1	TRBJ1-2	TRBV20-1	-	CSAAYRGRRSGYTF	TGCAGTGCGGCCTACAGGGGGCGGCGTAGTGGCTACACCTTC
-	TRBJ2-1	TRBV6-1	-	CASSVGADPYNEQFF	TGTGCCAGCAGTGTCGGAGCGGACCCCTACAATGAGCAGTTCTTC
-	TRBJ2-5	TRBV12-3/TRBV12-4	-	CASSLGTPGETQYF	TGTGCCAGCAGTTTGGGAACGCCGGGGGAGACCCAGTACTTC
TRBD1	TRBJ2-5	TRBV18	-	CASSPLTGATETQYF	TGTGCCAGCTCACCACTTACAGGGGCTACAGAGACCCAGTACTTC
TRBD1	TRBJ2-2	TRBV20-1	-	CSARELDRGTGELFF	TGCAGTGCTAGAGAATTGGACAGGGGCACCGGGGAGCTGTTTTTT
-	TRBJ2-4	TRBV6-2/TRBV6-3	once	CASSYSGAAKNIQYF	TGTGCCAGCAGTTACAGTGGCGCAGCAAAAAACATTCAGTACTTC
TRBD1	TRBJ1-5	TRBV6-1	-	CASSEKGAGANQPQHF	TGTGCCAGCAGTGAAAAGGGGGCGGGGGCCAATCAGCCCCAGCATTTT
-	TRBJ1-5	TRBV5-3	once	CARSRDRNQPQHF	TGTGCCAGATCCCGGGACCGCAATCAGCCCCAGCATTTT
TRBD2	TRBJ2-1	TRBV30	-	CAWKGLAGYNEQFF	TGTGCCTGGAAGGGGCTAGCGGGATATAATGAGCAGTTCTTC
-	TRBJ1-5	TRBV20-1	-	CSARVPGVIGDQPQHF	TGCAGTGCTAGGGTTCCGGGGGTGATCGGCGATCAGCCCCAGCATTTT
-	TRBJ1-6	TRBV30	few	CAWRAGEAPLHF	TGTGCCTGGAGGGCAGGGGAGGCACCCCTCCACTTT
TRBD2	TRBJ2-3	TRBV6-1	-	CASSAGAGAGPDTQYF	TGTGCCAGCAGTGCCGGAGCGGGAGCTGGTCCAGATACGCAGTATTTT
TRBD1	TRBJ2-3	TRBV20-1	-	CSATRDRGNTQYF	TGCAGTGCTACTCGGGACAGGGGTAATACGCAGTATTTT
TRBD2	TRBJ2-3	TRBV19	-	CASKGSGRATDTQYF	TGTGCCAGTAAAGGGAGCGGGAGGGCGACAGATACGCAGTATTTT
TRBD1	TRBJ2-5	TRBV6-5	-	CASSYTHRGRWETQYF	TGTGCCAGCAGTTACACCCACAGGGGGCGATGGGAGACCCAGTACTTC
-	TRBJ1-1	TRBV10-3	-	CAISDADRQTEAFF	TGTGCCATCAGTGACGCGGACAGACAAACTGAAGCTTTCTTT
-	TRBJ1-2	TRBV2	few	CASRSPGVRGESYGYTF	TGTGCCAGCAGAAGTCCTGGGGTCAGGGGCGAAAGCTATGGCTACACCTTC
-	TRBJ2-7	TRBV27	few	CASSAGGGRVYEQYF	TGTGCCAGCAGCGCAGGGGGAGGTCGAGTCTACGAGCAGTACTTC
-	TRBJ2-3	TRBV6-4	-	CASSEQSTDTQYF	TGTGCCAGCAGTGAACAGAGCACAGATACGCAGTATTTT
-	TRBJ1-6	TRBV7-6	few	CASSLARRGGYSPLHF	TGTGCCAGCAGCTTAGCGAGGCGGGGCGGGTATTCACCCCTCCACTTT